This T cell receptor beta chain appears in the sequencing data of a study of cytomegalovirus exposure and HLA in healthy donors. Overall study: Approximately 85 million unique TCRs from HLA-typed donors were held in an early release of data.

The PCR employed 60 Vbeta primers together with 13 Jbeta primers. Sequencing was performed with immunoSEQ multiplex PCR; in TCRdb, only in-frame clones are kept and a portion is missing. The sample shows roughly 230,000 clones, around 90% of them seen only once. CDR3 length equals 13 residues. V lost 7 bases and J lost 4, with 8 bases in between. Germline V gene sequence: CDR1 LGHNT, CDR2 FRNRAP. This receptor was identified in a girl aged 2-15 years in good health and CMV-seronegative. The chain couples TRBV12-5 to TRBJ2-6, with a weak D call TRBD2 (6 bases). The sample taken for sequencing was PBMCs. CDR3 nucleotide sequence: TGTGCTAGTGCCGCGGGAGGGGCCAACGTCCTGACTTTC. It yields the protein CASAAGGANVLTF.